Below are 4 T cell receptor beta chains sequenced from a single sample in a study of T cell responses to AZD1222 COVID-19 vaccine. Repertoires were generated with immunoSEQ multiplex PCR, while TCRdb's copy carries only in-frame clones and drops some. The repertoire consists of about 140,000 clones, with 70% to 90% occurring once and the leading ten covering about 3.5%. The sequences come from peripheral blood, collected on day 0 of AZD1222 vaccination. These receptors came from an adult in good health.

The chain links TRBV9 to TRBJ2-3; 10 nucleotides match TRBD2. CDR1 is SGDLS and CDR2 is YYNGEE in the germline V gene. The CDR3 loop spans 20 amino acids. J lost 7 bases, V lost 6 bases, and 26 bases had no gene match. CDR3: CASTPAPGLAPERALYTQYF. The DNA for the CDR3 is TGTGCCAGCACCCCTGCCCCGGGACTAGCGCCCGAGAGGGCGTTGTATACGCAGTATTTT. Filled out from reference TRBV9 and TRBJ2-3, the complete variable domain reads DSGVTQTPKHLITATGQRVTLRCSPRSGDLSVYWYQQSLDQGLQFLIQYYNGEERAKGNILERFSAQQFPDLHSELNLSSLELGDSALYFCASTPAPGLAPERALYTQYFGPGTRLTVL.

The CDR3 nucleotides are TGTGCCAGCACCCATCAAGGCAAGGGGAACTATGGCTACACCTTC. Protein: CASTHQGKGNYGYTF. V and J are TRBV19 and TRBJ1-2, with D maybe TRBD1 (5 bases). Deletions cut 9 bases from V and 2 bases from J, with 19 bases between. Germline CDR1 and CDR2: LNHDA and SQIVND (reference sequence). The length of the CDR3 is 15 residues.

This clone has just a few counts. This chain links TRBV5-4 with TRBJ2-1; 11 nucleotides align to TRBD2. The CDR3 is 18 residues long. Germline V gives CDR1 SGHNT, CDR2 YYREEE (reference sequence). V was clipped by 4 bases and J by 3 bases; unmatched bases: 12. The CDR3 region is CASSPGTSGVGNYNEQFF. DNA for the CDR3: TGTGCCAGCAGCCCCGGGACTAGCGGCGTAGGGAACTACAATGAGCAGTTCTTC.

The genes are TRBV28 and TRBJ2-7; a possible D gene is TRBD1 (5 bases). CDR1 is MDHEN, CDR2 SYDVKM, per germline. The CDR3 has 13 amino acids. V lost 6 bases to trimming and J lost 3 bases, with 12 bases between them. The CDR3 here is CASSFDRNYEQYF. In nucleotides, the CDR3 is TGTGCCAGCAGCTTCGACAGAAACTACGAGCAGTACTTC. The whole variable domain, filled in from reference TRBV28 and TRBJ2-7, reads DVKVTQSSRYLVKRTGEKVFLECVQDMDHENMFWYRQDPGLGLRLIYFSYDVKMKEKGDIPEGYSVSREKKERFSLILESASTNQTSMYLCASSFDRNYEQYFGPGTRLTVT.